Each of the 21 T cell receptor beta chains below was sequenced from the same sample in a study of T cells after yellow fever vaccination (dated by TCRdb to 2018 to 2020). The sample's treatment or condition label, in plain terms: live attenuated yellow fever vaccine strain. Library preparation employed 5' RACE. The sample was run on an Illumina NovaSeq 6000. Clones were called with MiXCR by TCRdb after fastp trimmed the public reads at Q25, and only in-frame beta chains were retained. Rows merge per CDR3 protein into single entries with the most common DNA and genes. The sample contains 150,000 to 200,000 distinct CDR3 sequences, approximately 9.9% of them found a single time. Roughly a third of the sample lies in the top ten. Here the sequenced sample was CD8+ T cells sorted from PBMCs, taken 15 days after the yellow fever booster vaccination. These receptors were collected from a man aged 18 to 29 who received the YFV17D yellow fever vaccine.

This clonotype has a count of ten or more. The CDR3 loop reads CASSSEGLNTGELFF. The CDR3 DNA follows: TGTGCCAGCAGCTCTGAGGGACTTAACACCGGGGAGCTGTTTTTT. The chain combines TRBV7-9 with TRBJ2-2; D perhaps matches TRBD2 (6 bases). The germline V gene has CDR1 SEHNR and CDR2 FQNEAQ (reference sequence). Trimming pared 4 bases from V and 2 bases from J, leaving 11 bases between. The CDR3 is made up of 15 amino acids.

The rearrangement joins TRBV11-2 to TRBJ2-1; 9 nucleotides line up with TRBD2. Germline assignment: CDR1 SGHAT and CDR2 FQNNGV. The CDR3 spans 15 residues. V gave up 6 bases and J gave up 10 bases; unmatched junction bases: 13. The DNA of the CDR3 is TGTGCCAGCAGGATTGCGGGGGGGCCGATCCGCGAGCAGTTCTTC. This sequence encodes CASRIAGGPIREQFF.

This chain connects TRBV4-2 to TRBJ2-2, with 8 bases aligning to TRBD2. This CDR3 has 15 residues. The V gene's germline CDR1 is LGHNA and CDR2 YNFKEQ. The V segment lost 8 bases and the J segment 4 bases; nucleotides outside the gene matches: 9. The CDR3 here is CASSAEAGGTGELFF. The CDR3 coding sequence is TGTGCCAGCTCGGCGGAGGCGGGGGGCACCGGGGAGCTGTTTTTT.

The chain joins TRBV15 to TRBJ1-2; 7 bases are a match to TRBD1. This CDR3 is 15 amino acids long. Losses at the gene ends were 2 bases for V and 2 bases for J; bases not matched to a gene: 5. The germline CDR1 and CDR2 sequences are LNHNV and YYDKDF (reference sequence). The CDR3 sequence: CATSRYSDRNYGYTF. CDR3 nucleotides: TGTGCCACCAGCAGATACTCGGACAGGAACTATGGCTACACCTTC.

The CDR3 DNA sequence: TGTGCCAGCAGTTACTCGATAGCGGGGGGTATTGGAACAGATACGCAGTATTTT. It is translated as CASSYSIAGGIGTDTQYF. J is TRBJ2-3 and V is TRBV6-5, with 10 nucleotides matching TRBD2. Germline V lookup: CDR1 MNHEY, CDR2 SVGAGI. The CDR3 runs 18 residues. J was trimmed by 3 bases and V by 0 bases; bases with no gene match: 9.

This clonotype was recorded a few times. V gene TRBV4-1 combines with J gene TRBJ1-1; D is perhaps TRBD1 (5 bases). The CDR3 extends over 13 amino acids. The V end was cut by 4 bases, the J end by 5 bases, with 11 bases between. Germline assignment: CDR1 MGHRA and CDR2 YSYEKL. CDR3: CASSRQGGTEAFF. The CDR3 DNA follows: TGCGCCAGCAGCCGCCAGGGCGGGACTGAAGCTTTCTTT.

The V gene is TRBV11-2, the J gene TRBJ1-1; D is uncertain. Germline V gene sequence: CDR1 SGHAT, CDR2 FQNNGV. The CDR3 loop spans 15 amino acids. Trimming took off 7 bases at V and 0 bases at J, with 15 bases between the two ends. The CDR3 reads CASTPRREMNTEAFF. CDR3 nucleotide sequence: TGTGCCAGCACCCCCCGTCGGGAGATGAACACTGAAGCTTTCTTT. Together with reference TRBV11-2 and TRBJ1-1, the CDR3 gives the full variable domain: EAGVAQSPRYKIIEKRQSVAFWCNPISGHATLYWYQQILGQGPKLLIQFQNNGVVDDSQLPKDRFSAERLKGVDSTLKIQPAKLEDSAVYLCASTPRREMNTEAFFGQGTRLTVV.

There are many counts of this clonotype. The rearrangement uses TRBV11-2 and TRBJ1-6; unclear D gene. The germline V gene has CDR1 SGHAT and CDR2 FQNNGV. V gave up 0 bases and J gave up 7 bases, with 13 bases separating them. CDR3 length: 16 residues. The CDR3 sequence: CASSLDRVSGNSPLHF. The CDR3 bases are TGTGCCAGCAGCTTAGATCGGGTCTCGGGAAATTCACCCCTCCACTTT.

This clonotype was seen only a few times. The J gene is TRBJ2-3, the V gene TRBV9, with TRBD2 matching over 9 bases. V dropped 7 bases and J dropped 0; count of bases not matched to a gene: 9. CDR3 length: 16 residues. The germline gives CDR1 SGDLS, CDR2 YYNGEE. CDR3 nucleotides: TGTGCCAGCCCTAGCGGGGAGTCGCCTAGCACAGATACGCAGTATTTT. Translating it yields CASPSGESPSTDTQYF.

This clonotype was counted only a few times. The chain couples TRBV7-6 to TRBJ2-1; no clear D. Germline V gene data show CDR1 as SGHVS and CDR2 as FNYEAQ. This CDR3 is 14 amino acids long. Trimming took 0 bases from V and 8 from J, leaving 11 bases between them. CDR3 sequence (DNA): TGTGCCAGCAGCTTAGCGAGGCGTTCCCATGAGCAGTTCTTC. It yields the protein CASSLARRSHEQFF.

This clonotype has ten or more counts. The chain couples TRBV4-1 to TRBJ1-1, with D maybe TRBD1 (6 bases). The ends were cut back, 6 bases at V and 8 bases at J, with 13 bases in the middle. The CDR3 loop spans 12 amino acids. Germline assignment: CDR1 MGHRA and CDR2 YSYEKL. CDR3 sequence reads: CASRAGGTEAFF. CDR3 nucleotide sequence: TGCGCCAGCAGGGCGGGTGGGACAGAAGCTTTCTTT.

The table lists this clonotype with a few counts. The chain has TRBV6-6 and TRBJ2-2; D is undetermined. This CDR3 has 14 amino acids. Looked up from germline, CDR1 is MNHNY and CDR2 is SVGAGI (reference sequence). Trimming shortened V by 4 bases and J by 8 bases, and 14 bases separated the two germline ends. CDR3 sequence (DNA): TGTGCCAGCAGTTCCACCTACTCTGGGGGGGAGCTGTTTTTT. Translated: CASSSTYSGGELFF.

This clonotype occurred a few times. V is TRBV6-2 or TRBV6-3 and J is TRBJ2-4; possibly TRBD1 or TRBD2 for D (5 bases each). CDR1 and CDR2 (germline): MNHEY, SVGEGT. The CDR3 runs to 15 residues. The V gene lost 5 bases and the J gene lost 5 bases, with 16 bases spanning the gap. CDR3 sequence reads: CASSPGRDGENIQYF. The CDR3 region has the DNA TGTGCCAGCAGTCCGGGACGGGATGGCGAAAACATTCAGTACTTC.

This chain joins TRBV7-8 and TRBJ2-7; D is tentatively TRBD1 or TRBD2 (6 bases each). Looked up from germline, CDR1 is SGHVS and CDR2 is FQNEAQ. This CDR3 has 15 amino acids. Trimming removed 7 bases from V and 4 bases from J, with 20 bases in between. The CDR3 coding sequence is TGTGCCAGCACTCAAGGGGGGATAGGATCTTACGAGCAGTACGTC. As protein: CASTQGGIGSYEQYV.

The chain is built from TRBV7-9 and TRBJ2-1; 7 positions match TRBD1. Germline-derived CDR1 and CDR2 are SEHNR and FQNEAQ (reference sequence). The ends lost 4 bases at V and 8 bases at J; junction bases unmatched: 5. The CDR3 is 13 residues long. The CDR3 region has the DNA TGTGCCAGCAGCTCCGACAGGGTATATGAGCAGTTCTTC. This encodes CASSSDRVYEQFF.

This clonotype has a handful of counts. CDR3 in DNA: TGTGCCAGCAGCTTAATCTCGCGGGGCCAAGAGACCCAGTACTTC. Protein product: CASSLISRGQETQYF. This sequence joins TRBV7-6 and TRBJ2-5, with D possibly TRBD2 on 6 matching bases. V gave up 2 bases and J gave up 1 base, with 11 bases separating them. There are 15 residues in the CDR3. Germline lookup yields CDR1 SGHVS and CDR2 FNYEAQ.

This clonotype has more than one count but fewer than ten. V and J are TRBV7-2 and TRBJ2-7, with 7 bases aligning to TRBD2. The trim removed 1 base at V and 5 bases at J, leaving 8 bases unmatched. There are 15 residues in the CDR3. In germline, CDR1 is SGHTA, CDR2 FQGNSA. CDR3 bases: TGTGCCAGCAGCTTAGACCGCGGGGGTTCGAACGAGCAGTACTTC. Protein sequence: CASSLDRGGSNEQYF.

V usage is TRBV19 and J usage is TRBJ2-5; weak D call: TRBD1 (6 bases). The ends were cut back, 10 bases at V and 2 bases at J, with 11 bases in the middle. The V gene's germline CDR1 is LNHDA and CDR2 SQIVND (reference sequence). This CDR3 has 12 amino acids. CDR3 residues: CATQGSQETQYF. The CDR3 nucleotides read TGTGCCACCCAGGGGAGTCAAGAGACCCAGTACTTC. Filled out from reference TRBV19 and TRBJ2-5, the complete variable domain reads DGGITQSPKYLFRKEGQNVTLSCEQNLNHDAMYWYRQDPGQGLRLIYYSQIVNDFQKGDIAEGYSVSREKKESFPLTVTSAQKNPTAFYLCATQGSQETQYFGPGTRLLVL.

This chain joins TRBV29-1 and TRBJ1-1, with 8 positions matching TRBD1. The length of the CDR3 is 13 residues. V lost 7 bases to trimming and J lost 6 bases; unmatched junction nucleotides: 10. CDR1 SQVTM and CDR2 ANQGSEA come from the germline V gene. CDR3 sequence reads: CSAWTGSGAEAFF. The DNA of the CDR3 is TGCAGCGCTTGGACAGGGTCGGGGGCTGAAGCTTTCTTT.

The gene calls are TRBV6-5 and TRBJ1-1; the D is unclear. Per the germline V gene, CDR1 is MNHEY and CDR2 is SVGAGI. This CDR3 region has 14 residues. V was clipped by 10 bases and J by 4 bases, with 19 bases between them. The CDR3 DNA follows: TGTGCCACCTCTCTTTTCGCCGACGGCACTGAAGCTTTCTTT. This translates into CATSLFADGTEAFF.

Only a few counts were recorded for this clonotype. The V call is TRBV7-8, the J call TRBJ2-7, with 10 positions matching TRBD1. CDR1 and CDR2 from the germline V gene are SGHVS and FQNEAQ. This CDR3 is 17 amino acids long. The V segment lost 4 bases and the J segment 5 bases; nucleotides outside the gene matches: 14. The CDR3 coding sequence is TGTGCCAGCAGCTCCCCATTACCGGGACAGGGGTCACACGAGCAGTACTTC. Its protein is CASSSPLPGQGSHEQYF.